Presented here are 5 T cell receptor beta chains from one specimen sequenced in a study of T cell responses to AZD1222 COVID-19 vaccine. Profiled with immunoSEQ multiplex PCR; TCRdb holds only in-frame clones, not every one. Here the sample spans some 170,000 clones, about 93% being singletons. Here the sequenced sample was peripheral blood, taken 28 days after the second dose of the MenACWY control vaccine. The receptors here all came from an adult who received the MenACWY meningococcal vaccine as a control.

The chain is built from TRBV3-1 (or the pseudogene TRBV3-2) and TRBJ1-5; D is unclear. Trimming removed 4 bases from V and 4 bases from J, with 8 bases in between. This CDR3 region has 13 residues. CDR1 and CDR2 from the germline V gene are LGHDT and YNNKEL (reference sequence). CDR3 region: CASSPDVNQPQHF. In DNA, the CDR3 is TGTGCCAGCAGCCCCGATGTAAATCAGCCCCAGCATTTT.

This chain uses TRBV6-6 with TRBJ2-7; perhaps TRBD1 as D (5 bases). The length of the CDR3 is 14 residues. CDR1 MNHNY and CDR2 SVGAGI come from the germline V gene (reference sequence). Trimming shortened V by 7 bases and J by 3 bases, and 16 bases separated the two germline ends. CDR3 in amino acids: CASTQAGYSYEQYF. CDR3 nucleotide sequence: TGTGCCAGCACCCAAGCAGGGTATAGCTACGAGCAGTACTTC.

This clone was seen once. The chain combines TRBV6-5 with TRBJ2-6, with D possibly being TRBD1 (5 bases). V lost 6 bases, J lost 5 bases, and 8 bases lay in between. The germline gives CDR1 MNHEY, CDR2 SVGAGI. The CDR3 totals 13 residues. CDR3 coding DNA: TGTGCCAGCAGACTGGACAGGGCCAACGTCCTGACTTTC. Its protein is CASRLDRANVLTF.

The chain is built from TRBV6-5 and TRBJ1-4; TRBD1 is a possible D gene (6 bases). Germline V gene sequence: CDR1 MNHEY, CDR2 SVGAGI. The CDR3 extends over 14 amino acids. V lost 7 bases and J lost 5, with 14 bases in between. CDR3 nucleotide sequence: TGTGCCAGCACCCTAGACAGGCTCAATGAAAAACTGTTTTTT. Translated, it gives CASTLDRLNEKLFF.

The rearrangement joins TRBV5-1 to TRBJ1-6, with D uncertain. Germline-derived CDR1 and CDR2 are SGHRS and YFSETQ. There are 15 residues in the CDR3. Trimming left V 0 bases short and J 8 bases short, with 12 bases between. The CDR3 coding sequence is TGCGCCAGCAGCTTGGATGGTGGACCAGATTCACCCCTCCACTTT. Its translation is CASSLDGGPDSPLHF. Full variable domain (remainder filled in from reference TRBV5-1 and TRBJ1-6): KAGVTQTPRYLIKTRGQQVTLSCSPISGHRSVSWYQQTPGQGLQFLFEYFSETQRNKGNFPGRFSGRQFSNSRSEMNVSTLELGDSALYLCASSLDGGPDSPLHFGNGTRLTVT.